This T cell receptor (beta chain) came from a study of cytomegalovirus exposure and HLA in healthy donors. The CDR3 has 13 residues. Germline V gene data show CDR1 as MNHEY and CDR2 as SVGAGI. The primer mix had 60 Vbeta and 13 Jbeta primers. The repertoire was sequenced with immunoSEQ multiplex PCR; TCRdb's copy has only in-frame clones and lacks some. The sample holds 55,000 to 75,000 clones. Study-level findings and limits: For TCR beta chains, V- and J-gene trimming was later linked to a missense DCLRE1C variant.

On this clone: Its specificity is unknown.

This TCR was recovered from a male donor in good health and CMV-seronegative. The sample was PBMCs. The chain employs TRBV6-5 and TRBJ2-5; possibly TRBD2 for D (5 bases). The end of the DNA aligns better with TRBJ2-7, so the J call may be wrong. Here the CDR3 DNA reads TGTGCCAGCCGGGATCGGGGTGACCACGAGCAGTACTTC. Residues: CASRDRGDHEQYF.